The 26 T cell receptor beta chains reported below all come from one sample, sequenced in a study of T cells in Graves' hyperthyroidism and ophthalmopathy. The CDR3 regions of TCR beta were amplified from RNA transcripts. Primed by the HTBI set, a first-round RT-PCR was run on the TCR CDR3. TCRdb re-called the multiplex PCR reads with MiXCR, one entry per CDR3 protein. The sample lists fewer than 750,000 distinct CDR3 sequences, under 60% seen once, with around 7.7% in the top ten. The sample was peripheral blood or thyroid tissue (not recorded which). Receptor source: a woman younger than 30 with Graves' hyperthyroidism.

This clonotype has ten or more counts. This rearrangement joins TRBV11-2 to TRBJ2-7; D gene ambiguous. Germline CDR1 reads SGHAT; CDR2 reads FQNNGV. V was trimmed by 6 bases and J by 6 bases, leaving 15 bases between them. The CDR3 covers 13 residues. The CDR3 reads CASSSPPKGEQYF. In DNA form, the CDR3 reads TGTGCCAGCAGTTCCCCCCCCAAGGGCGAGCAGTACTTC. Using reference TRBV11-2 and TRBJ2-7 for the parts outside the CDR3, the full variable domain is EAGVAQSPRYKIIEKRQSVAFWCNPISGHATLYWYQQILGQGPKLLIQFQNNGVVDDSQLPKDRFSAERLKGVDSTLKIQPAKLEDSAVYLCASSSPPKGEQYFGPGTRLTVT.

This chain's CDR3 is CASSRPGLDTHYEQYF. The CDR3, as DNA: TGTGCCAGCAGCCGGCCTGGACTGGACACTCACTACGAGCAGTACTTC. The chain uses TRBV11-3 and TRBJ2-7, with D possibly called TRBD1 or TRBD2 (5 bases each). Per germline, CDR1 SGHNT and CDR2 YENEEA. This CDR3 has 16 residues. V shed 5 bases and J shed 3 bases, with 20 bases lying between them.

This chain connects TRBV5-4 to TRBJ2-2, with 9 bases lining up with TRBD1. Germline assignment: CDR1 SGHNT and CDR2 YYREEE (reference sequence). The CDR3 has 14 residues. J gave up 7 bases and V 4 bases, and 5 bases lay outside the gene matches. The CDR3 spells CASSRDRVGGELFF. The DNA for the CDR3 is TGTGCCAGCAGCCGGGACAGGGTTGGCGGGGAGCTGTTTTTT.

CDR3 residues: CASTQTGTGEGTQYF. CDR3 in DNA: TGTGCCAGCACCCAGACCGGGACAGGGGAAGGGACCCAGTACTTC. V and J are TRBV2 and TRBJ2-5, with 10 nucleotides matching TRBD1. The CDR3 length is 15 residues. Trimming took 7 bases from V and 7 from J; bases not matched to a gene: 12. CDR1 and CDR2 from the germline V gene are SNHLY and FYNNEI.

J is TRBJ2-2 and V is TRBV27, with 7 bases identical to TRBD2. V lost 6 bases and J lost 7; bases outside the gene matches: 8. The CDR3 has 14 amino acids. Germline values: CDR1 MNHEY, CDR2 SMNVEV (reference sequence). CDR3 bases: TGTGCCAGCAGAGTGCTGACTAGCCACGGGGAGCTGTTTTTT. This gives the protein CASRVLTSHGELFF.

This chain's CDR3 is CTSSAGTGLYEQYF. CDR3 sequence (DNA): TGTACCAGCAGTGCCGGGACAGGGCTTTACGAGCAGTACTTC. The chain joins TRBV10-3 to TRBJ2-7; 9 bases map to TRBD1. CDR3 length: 14 residues. Germline assignment: CDR1 ENHRY and CDR2 SYGVKD.

V usage is TRBV24-1 and J usage is TRBJ2-7; TRBD1 is a possible D gene (6 bases). The germline CDR1 and CDR2 sequences are KGHDR and SFDVKD. V lost 2 bases, J lost 3 bases, and 16 bases lay in between. CDR3 length: 16 residues. The CDR3, as DNA: TGTGCCACCAGTGATTCCCGGGACACCCCGAACTACGAGCAGTACTTC. Protein product: CATSDSRDTPNYEQYF.

This clonotype was counted many times. V and J are TRBV24-1 and TRBJ2-5; 7 bases line up with TRBD1. The CDR3 covers 15 residues. With 4 bases clipped from V and 0 bases from J, the junction kept 4 bases outside the gene matches. Germline lookup yields CDR1 KGHDR and CDR2 SFDVKD. Written as DNA, the CDR3 is TGTGCCACCAGTGAACCCGGGACAGACCAAGAGACCCAGTACTTC. It specifies CATSEPGTDQETQYF.

On this clonotype: Sequence at one end of the junction differs from germline and may be a read error. The V and J genes are TRBV13 and TRBJ1-4; a possible D gene is TRBD1 (5 bases). The CDR3 runs to 14 residues. Germline V gene data show CDR1 as PRHDT and CDR2 as FYEKMQ (reference sequence). CDR3 amino acids: CASSLRGVNEKLLF. CDR3 bases: TGTGCCAGCAGCTTACGAGGGGTAAATGAAAAACTGCTTTTT.

The rearrangement joins TRBV5-6 to TRBJ2-7, with 7 bases identical to TRBD1. Germline V gives CDR1 SGHDT, CDR2 YYEEEE. Germline trimming cut 4 bases from V and 0 bases from J; bases unmatched to any gene: 19. There are 19 residues in the CDR3. CDR3 in amino acids: CASSPSAGGPSQHSYEQYF. The CDR3 DNA is TGTGCCAGCAGCCCCTCCGCAGGGGGACCTTCCCAACACTCCTACGAGCAGTACTTC.

This clonotype was recorded only once. The rearrangement uses TRBV10-1 and TRBJ2-7, with 8 bases fitting TRBD2. The CDR3 has 14 amino acids. The junction had 10 bases not matched to a gene; V was cut back by 5 bases and J by 7 bases. CDR1 is WNHNN, CDR2 SYGVQD, per germline (reference sequence). For the CDR3, the DNA is TGCGCCAGCAGTCCACTAGCGGACACCAATGAGCAGTACTTC. Translated: CASSPLADTNEQYF.

This chain joins TRBV20-1 and TRBJ2-2, with 9 bases that match TRBD1. This CDR3 spans 17 amino acids. CDR1 and CDR2 (germline): DFQATT, SNEGSKA (reference sequence). J was trimmed by 3 bases and V by 1 base; bases with no gene match: 9. The CDR3 coding sequence is TGCAGTGCTAGAGGCGCGGACAGGGGTCTCGACACCGGGGAGCTGTTTTTT. Translated, it gives CSARGADRGLDTGELFF.

Points on this clonotype: The conserved phenylalanine or tryptophan is not found at the CDR3 terminus, so this likely reflects a read error. The rearrangement uses TRBV7-2 and TRBJ2-7, with D possibly called TRBD1 or TRBD2 (5 bases each). Germline-derived CDR1 and CDR2 are SGHTA and FQGNSA. The V and J ends lost 4 bases and 2 bases respectively, with 18 bases between them. The CDR3 length is 16 residues. The CDR3, as DNA: TGTGCCAGCAGCTCCACATTCCGGGACCTGGCCTACGAGCAGTACCTC. Its protein is CASSSTFRDLAYEQYL.

The genes are TRBV13 and TRBJ1-3, with D unclear. The germline V gene encodes CDR1 PRHDT and CDR2 FYEKMQ (reference sequence). Trimming removed 0 bases at V and 0 bases at J, with 6 bases between. The CDR3 has 15 residues. The CDR3 region has the DNA TGTGCCAGCAGCTTAGGCCGTTACTCTGGAAACACCATATATTTT. Protein product: CASSLGRYSGNTIYF.

At least ten counts were recorded for this clonotype. The chain employs TRBV10-3 and TRBJ1-5; a possible D gene is TRBD1 (5 bases). The CDR3 loop spans 15 amino acids. Per germline, CDR1 ENHRY and CDR2 SYGVKD. Trimming shortened V by 10 bases and J by 0 bases, and 16 bases separated the two germline ends. The CDR3 protein is CATQTGDNSNQPQHF. CDR3 sequence (DNA): TGTGCCACACAAACGGGGGATAATAGCAATCAGCCCCAGCATTTT.

This clonotype was found many times. The rearrangement uses TRBV15 and TRBJ2-3; 8 bases align to TRBD2. This CDR3 is built from 16 residues. V was clipped by 3 bases and J by 2 bases; unmatched bases: 7. The germline gives CDR1 LNHNV, CDR2 YYDKDF (reference sequence). CDR3 amino acids: CATSSTSGTNTDTQYF. In DNA, the CDR3 is TGTGCCACCAGCAGTACTAGCGGAACGAACACAGATACGCAGTATTTT.

This clonotype was seen ten or more times. The chain couples TRBV9 to TRBJ1-2; D remains ambiguous. CDR3 length equals 11 residues. V was shortened by 6 bases and J by 6 bases, with 9 bases between the two germline ends. The germline CDR1 and CDR2 sequences are SGDLS and YYNGEE. CDR3 nucleotide sequence: TGTGCCAGCAAAGCAGGAAATGGCTACACCTTC. Protein: CASKAGNGYTF.

The chain is built from TRBV20-1 and TRBJ1-4, with D tentatively TRBD1 (5 bases). CDR3 size: 15 residues. The germline gives CDR1 DFQATT, CDR2 SNEGSKA (reference sequence). The CDR3 is CRGLAGVRANEKLFF. CDR3 sequence (DNA): TGCAGGGGACTAGCGGGGGTTCGGGCTAATGAAAAACTGTTTTTT.

The chain recombines TRBV5-5 with TRBJ1-5; TRBD1 matches 9 bases. Per germline, CDR1 SGHKS and CDR2 YYEKEE (reference sequence). CDR3 length equals 15 residues. Losses at the gene ends were 0 bases for V and 5 bases for J; bases not matched to a gene: 3. The DNA of the CDR3 is TGTGCCAGCAGCTTGGTGGGACAGGGCGATCAGCCCCAGCATTTT. Translation gives CASSLVGQGDQPQHF.

CDR3 coding DNA: TGTGCCAGTAGTTCACGACAGCACACAGATACGCAGTATTTT. Translated, it gives CASSSRQHTDTQYF. The V and J genes are TRBV7-3 and TRBJ2-3, with D possibly being TRBD1 (5 bases). Germline V gene sequence: CDR1 SGHTA, CDR2 FQGTGA. Trimming removed 9 bases from V and 2 bases from J, with 15 bases in between. This CDR3 comprises 14 residues.

This clonotype was observed a few times. V is TRBV18 and J is TRBJ1-1; D ambiguous. Germline CDR1 and CDR2: KGHSH and LQKENI. This CDR3 comprises 14 residues. The V end lost 3 bases, the J end lost 1 base, and 9 bases lay between the germline ends. CDR3 DNA: TGTGCCAGCTCACCGGCAGGATGGAACACTGAAGCTTTCTTT. Protein product: CASSPAGWNTEAFF. Variable domain in full (rest from reference TRBV18 and TRBJ1-1): NAGVMQNPRHLVRRRGQEARLRCSPMKGHSHVYWYRQLPEEGLKFMVYLQKENIIDESGMPKERFSAEFPKEGPSILRIQQVVRGDSAAYFCASSPAGWNTEAFFGQGTRLTVV.

With respect to this clonotype: No DNA is shown, since the ends of the CDR3 on it are uncertain; the CDR3 is the one TCRdb lists. The chain has TRBV7-9 and TRBJ2-7; the D call of TRBD2 is as the table states it, not checked on the DNA. CDR1 SEHNR and CDR2 FQNEAQ come from the germline V gene (reference sequence). The CDR3 is 18 residues long, counting both termini. CDR3 in amino acids: CASICSARDTTVSYEQYF.

This clonotype has only a few counts. The chain recombines TRBV6-5 with TRBJ1-3; TRBD1 might be the D (6 bases). V dropped 2 bases and J dropped 0 bases, with 8 bases sitting between them. CDR3 length: 15 amino acids. Germline V gives CDR1 MNHEY, CDR2 SVGAGI. The CDR3 loop is CASSYGGNSGNTIYF. For the CDR3, the DNA is TGTGCCAGCAGTTACGGGGGCAACTCTGGAAACACCATATATTTT.

In regard to this clonotype: No conserved phenylalanine or tryptophan ends this CDR3, so it is likely a read error. No DNA is shown, since the ends of the CDR3 on it are uncertain; the CDR3 is the one TCRdb lists. This chain joins TRBV6-4 and TRBJ2-2; the listed D gene, TRBD2, was not tested against the DNA. The length of the CDR3 is 16 amino acids, counting both ends. Germline V gene lookup returns CDR1 MRHNA and CDR2 SNTAGT. This CDR3 is CASSFWREGGHRGAVV.

At least ten counts were recorded for this clonotype. The CDR3 DNA is TGCAGTGCTAGAGATCCCCTGGGGGACGCTCAGCCCCAGCATTTT. Protein sequence: CSARDPLGDAQPQHF. The chain combines TRBV20-1 with TRBJ1-5; weak D call: TRBD1 (5 bases). Germline lookup yields CDR1 DFQATT and CDR2 SNEGSKA (reference sequence). Trimming removed 0 bases from V and 6 bases from J, with 15 bases in between. The CDR3 has 15 residues.

This clonotype was observed at least ten times. The CDR3 spells CASTPYGLGAPDVAFF. In DNA, the CDR3 is TGTGCCAGTACCCCGTACGGCCTGGGTGCGCCTGACGTTGCTTTCTTT. This chain connects TRBV19 to TRBJ1-1; D remains unclear. Germline V gene lookup returns CDR1 LNHDA and CDR2 SQIVND (reference sequence). This CDR3 region has 16 residues. With 7 bases removed from V and 11 bases from J, the gap between germline ends came to 29 bases.